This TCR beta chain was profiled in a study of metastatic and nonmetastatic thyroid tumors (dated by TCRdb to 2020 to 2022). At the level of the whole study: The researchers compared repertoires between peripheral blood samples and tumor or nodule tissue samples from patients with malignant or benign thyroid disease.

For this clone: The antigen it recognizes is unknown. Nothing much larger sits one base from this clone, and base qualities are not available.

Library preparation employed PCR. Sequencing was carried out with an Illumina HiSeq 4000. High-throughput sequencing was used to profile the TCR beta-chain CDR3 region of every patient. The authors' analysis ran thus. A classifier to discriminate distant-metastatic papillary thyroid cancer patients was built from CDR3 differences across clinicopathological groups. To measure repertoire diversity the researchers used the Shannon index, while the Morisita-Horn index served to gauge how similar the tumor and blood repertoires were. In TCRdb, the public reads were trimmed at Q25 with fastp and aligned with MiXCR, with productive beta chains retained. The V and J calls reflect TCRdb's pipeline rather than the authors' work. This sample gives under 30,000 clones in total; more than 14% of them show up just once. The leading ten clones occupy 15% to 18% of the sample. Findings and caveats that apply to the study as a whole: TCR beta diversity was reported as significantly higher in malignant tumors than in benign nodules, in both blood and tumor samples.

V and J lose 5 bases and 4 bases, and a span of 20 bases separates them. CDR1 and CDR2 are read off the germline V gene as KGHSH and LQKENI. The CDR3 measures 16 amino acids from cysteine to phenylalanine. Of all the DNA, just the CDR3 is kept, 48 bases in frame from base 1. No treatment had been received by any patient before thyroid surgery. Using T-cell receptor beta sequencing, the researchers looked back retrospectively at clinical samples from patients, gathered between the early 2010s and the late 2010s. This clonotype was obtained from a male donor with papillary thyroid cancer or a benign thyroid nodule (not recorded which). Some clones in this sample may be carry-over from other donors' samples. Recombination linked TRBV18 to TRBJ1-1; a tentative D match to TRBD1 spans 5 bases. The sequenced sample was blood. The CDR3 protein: CASSTQTASGTTEAFF. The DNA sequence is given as TGTGCCAGCTCAACCCAAACGGCCTCAGGGACCACTGAAGCTTTCTTT.